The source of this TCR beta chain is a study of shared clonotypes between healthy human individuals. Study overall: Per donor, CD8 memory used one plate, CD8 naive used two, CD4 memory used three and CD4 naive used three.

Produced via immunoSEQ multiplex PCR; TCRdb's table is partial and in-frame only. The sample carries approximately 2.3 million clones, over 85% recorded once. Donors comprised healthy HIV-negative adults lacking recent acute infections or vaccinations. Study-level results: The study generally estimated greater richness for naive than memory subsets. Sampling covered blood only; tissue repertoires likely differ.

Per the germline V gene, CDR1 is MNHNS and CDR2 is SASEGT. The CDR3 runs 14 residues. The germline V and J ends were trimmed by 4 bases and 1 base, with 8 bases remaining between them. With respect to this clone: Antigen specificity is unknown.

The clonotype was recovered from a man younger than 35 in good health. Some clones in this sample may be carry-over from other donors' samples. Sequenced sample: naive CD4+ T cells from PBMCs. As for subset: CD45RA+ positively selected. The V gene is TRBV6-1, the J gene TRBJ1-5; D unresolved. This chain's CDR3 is CASSGRQSNQPQHF. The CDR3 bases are TGTGCCAGCAGTGGGAGACAAAGCAATCAGCCCCAGCATTTT.